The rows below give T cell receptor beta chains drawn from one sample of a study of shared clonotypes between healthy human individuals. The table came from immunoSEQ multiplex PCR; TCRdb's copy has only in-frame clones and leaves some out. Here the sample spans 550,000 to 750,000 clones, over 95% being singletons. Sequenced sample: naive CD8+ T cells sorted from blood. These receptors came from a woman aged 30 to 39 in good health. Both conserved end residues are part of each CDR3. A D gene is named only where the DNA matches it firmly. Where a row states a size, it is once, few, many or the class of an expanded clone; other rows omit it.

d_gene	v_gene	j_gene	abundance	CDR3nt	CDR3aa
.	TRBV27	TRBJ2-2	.	TGTGCCAGCAGTTCCCACAGGAACACCGGGGAGCTGTTTTTT	CASSSHRNTGELFF
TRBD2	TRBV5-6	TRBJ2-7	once	TGTGCCAGCAGCTTGGAGCTAGCGGGAGGATACGAGCAGTACTTC	CASSLELAGGYEQYF
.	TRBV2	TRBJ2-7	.	TGTGCCAGCAGTGAACTAGCAGTTTACGAGCAGTACTTC	CASSELAVYEQYF
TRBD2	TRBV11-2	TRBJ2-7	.	TGTGCCAGCAGCTTAGATAGCGGGAGTGCGTACGAGCAGTACTTC	CASSLDSGSAYEQYF
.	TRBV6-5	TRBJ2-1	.	TGTGCCAGCAGTTACTCTACGGCCGGCTCCTACAATGAGCAGTTCTTC	CASSYSTAGSYNEQFF
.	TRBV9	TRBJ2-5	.	TGTGCCAGCAGCGCAGGACAGGAGACCCAGTACTTC	CASSAGQETQYF
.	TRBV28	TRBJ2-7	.	TGTGCCGCATCCGGGCCCTCCTACGAGCAGTACTTC	CAASGPSYEQYF
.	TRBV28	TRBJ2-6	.	TGTGCCAGCACTTTTGGTCGGGCTTTATTCTCTGGGGCCAACGTCCTGACTTTC	CASTFGRALFSGANVLTF
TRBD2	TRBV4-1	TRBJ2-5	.	TGCGCCAGCAGCCATATGGGACTAGCGGGAGGGCCTCGGGAGACCCAGTACTTC	CASSHMGLAGGPRETQYF
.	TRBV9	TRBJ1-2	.	TGTGCCAGCAGCGTAGTTGGTGGAGGGGGTTCCTATGGCTACACCTTC	CASSVVGGGGSYGYTF
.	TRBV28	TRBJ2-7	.	TGTGCCAGCAGTCCAAACCTAAAGAGCTACGAGCAGTACTTC	CASSPNLKSYEQYF
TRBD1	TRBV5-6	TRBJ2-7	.	TGTGCCAGCAGCACGGGACAGGGGGGACGACTAGAAAGCTCCTACGAGCAGTACTTC	CASSTGQGGRLESSYEQYF
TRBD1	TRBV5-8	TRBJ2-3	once	TGTGCCAGCAGCTCGGGACAGGGTTGGGATACGCAGTATTTT	CASSSGQGWDTQYF
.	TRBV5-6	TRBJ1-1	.	TGTGCCAGCAGCTTATGGCGACCGCTAAAAAATGAAGCTTTCTTT	CASSLWRPLKNEAFF
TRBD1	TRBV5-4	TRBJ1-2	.	TGTGCCAGCAGCTTGGGGGGGCGGACAGGGGATGGAGGAAGGAACTATGGCTACACCTTC	CASSLGGRTGDGGRNYGYTF
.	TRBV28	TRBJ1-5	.	TGTGCCAGCAGTCCCGGGGGGCCGCATAGCAATCAGCCCCAGCATTTT	CASSPGGPHSNQPQHF
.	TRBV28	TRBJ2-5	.	TGTGCCAGCAGTACAGCCAGCAGGGCCCAAGAGACCCAGTACTTC	CASSTASRAQETQYF
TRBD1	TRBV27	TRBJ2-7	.	TGTGCCAGCAGTTTAGGGACAGGATCCTACGAGCAGTACTTC	CASSLGTGSYEQYF
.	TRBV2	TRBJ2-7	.	TGTGCCAGCAGTCTCGACTGGGCCCCCTACGAGCAGTACTTC	CASSLDWAPYEQYF
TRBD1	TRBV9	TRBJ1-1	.	TGTGCCAGCAGCGTCACAGGGGTCACTGAAGCTTTCTTT	CASSVTGVTEAFF
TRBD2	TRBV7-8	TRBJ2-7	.	TGTGCCAGCAGCCCCCGACGACGCGGACTAGCGGGAGGGACACTCTCCTACGAGCAGTACTTC	CASSPRRRGLAGGTLSYEQYF
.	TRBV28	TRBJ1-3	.	TGTGCCAGCGAAGAACAGGGACCCTCTGGAAACACCATATATTTT	CASEEQGPSGNTIYF
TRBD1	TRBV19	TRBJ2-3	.	TGTGCCAGCCGTTGGGACAGTGGCACAGATACGCAGTATTTT	CASRWDSGTDTQYF
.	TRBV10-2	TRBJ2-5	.	TGCGCCAGCAGTGCGGGGAACCAAGAGACCCAGTACTTC	CASSAGNQETQYF
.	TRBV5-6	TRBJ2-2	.	TGTGCCAGCAGTTCAGGGTACCCCGGGGAGCTGTTTTTT	CASSSGYPGELFF
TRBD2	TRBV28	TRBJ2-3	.	TGTGCCAGCAGTTCATTGACTAGCGCCACAGATACGCAGTATTTT	CASSSLTSATDTQYF
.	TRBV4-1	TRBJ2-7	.	TGCGCCAGCAGCCAAGATCGTGTCGAGCAGTACTTC	CASSQDRVEQYF
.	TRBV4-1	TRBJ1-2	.	TGCGCCAGCAGCCGAACCCCGGGACGCGAAAACTATGGCTACACCTTC	CASSRTPGRENYGYTF
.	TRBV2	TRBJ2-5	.	TGTGCCAGCAGTGAAGCGCTTTTAGAGACCCAGTACTTC	CASSEALLETQYF
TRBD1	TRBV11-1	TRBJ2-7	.	TGTGCCAGCAGCTTCAGGGGGAGCTCCTACGAGCAGTACTTC	CASSFRGSSYEQYF
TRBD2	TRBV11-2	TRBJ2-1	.	TGTGCCAGCAGCTTAATGGCCCTAGCGGGTGATGAGCAGTTCTTC	CASSLMALAGDEQFF
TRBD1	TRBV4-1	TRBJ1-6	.	TGCGCCAGCAGCCCACCTGACAGGGGCCCTAATTCACCCCTCCACTTT	CASSPPDRGPNSPLHF
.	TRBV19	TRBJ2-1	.	TGTGCCAGTAGTTATGCGGTTAACAATGAGCAGTTCTTC	CASSYAVNNEQFF
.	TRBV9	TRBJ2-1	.	TGTGCCAGCAGCGTAGGCCAGATTAATGAGCAGTTCTTC	CASSVGQINEQFF
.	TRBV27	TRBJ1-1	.	TGTGCCAGCAGTTTTGAGGCGGAGGGGGAAGCTTTCTTT	CASSFEAEGEAFF
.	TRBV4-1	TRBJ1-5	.	TGCGCCAGCAGCCAAGTAGGAGCTGGCAATCAGCCCCAGCATTTT	CASSQVGAGNQPQHF
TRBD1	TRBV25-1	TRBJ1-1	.	TGTGCCAGCAGTGACGACAGGGAGACGAACACTGAAGCTTTCTTT	CASSDDRETNTEAFF
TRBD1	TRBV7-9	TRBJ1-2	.	TGTGCCAGCAGCTTAGGGGCAGGGGGCGGCTACACCTTC	CASSLGAGGGYTF
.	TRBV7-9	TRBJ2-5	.	TGTGCCAGCAGCCAGTGGACAGAAGAGACCCAGTACTTC	CASSQWTEETQYF
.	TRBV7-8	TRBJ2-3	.	TGTGCCAGCAGCTTAGAGGGCGGCAACACAGATACGCAGTATTTT	CASSLEGGNTDTQYF
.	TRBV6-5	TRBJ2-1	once	TGTGCCAGCAGTTACTCTGGGGGTTGGGCCGACAATGAGCAGTTCTTC	CASSYSGGWADNEQFF
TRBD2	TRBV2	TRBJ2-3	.	TGTGCCAGCATAGGGCTAGCGGGTCGCACAGATACGCAGTATTTT	CASIGLAGRTDTQYF
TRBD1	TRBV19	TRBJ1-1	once	TGTGCCAGTAGTACGGGACAGGGGGCGAACACTGAAGCTTTCTTT	CASSTGQGANTEAFF
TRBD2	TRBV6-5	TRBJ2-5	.	TGTGCCAGCAGCACCTTGGCTAGCGGGGAAGAGACCCAGTACTTC	CASSTLASGEETQYF
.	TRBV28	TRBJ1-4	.	TGTGCCAGCAGTTTAATTAGGGGTGATGAAAAACTGTTTTTT	CASSLIRGDEKLFF
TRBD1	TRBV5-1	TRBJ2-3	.	TGCGCCAGCAGCTTGGCGGGACAGGGGGCGAGGGATACGCAGTATTTT	CASSLAGQGARDTQYF
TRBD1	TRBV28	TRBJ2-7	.	TGTGCCAGCAGTCCGTACCCGGGACAGGGTTTCCCCGAGCAGTACTTC	CASSPYPGQGFPEQYF
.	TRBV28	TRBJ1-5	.	TGTGCCAGCAGTTTATCGGGGTCCGGCATCGATCAGCCCCAGCATTTT	CASSLSGSGIDQPQHF
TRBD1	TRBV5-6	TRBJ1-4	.	TGTGCCAGCAGCTTTGGGACAGGGCATGAAAAACTGTTTTTT	CASSFGTGHEKLFF
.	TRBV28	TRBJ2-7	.	TGTGCCAGCAGTTTCGTCCAGGGATCCTACGAGCAGTACTTC	CASSFVQGSYEQYF
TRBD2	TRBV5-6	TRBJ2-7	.	TGTGCCAGCAGCTTTGGTAGCGGGATATATGGCTACGAGCAGTACTTC	CASSFGSGIYGYEQYF
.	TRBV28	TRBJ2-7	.	TGTGCCAGCAGTTTTCAGGGATACGAGCAGTACTTC	CASSFQGYEQYF
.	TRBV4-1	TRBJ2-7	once	TGCGCCAGCAGCCAAGACAAGGGACACCTCAGCTCCTACGAGCAGTACTTC	CASSQDKGHLSSYEQYF
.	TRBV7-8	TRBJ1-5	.	TGTGCCAGCAGCTTAAGATTTTCCAATCAGCCCCAGCATTTT	CASSLRFSNQPQHF
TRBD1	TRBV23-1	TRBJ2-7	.	TGCGCCAGCAGTCAAAATAAACCGGGACAGTACGAGCAGTACTTC	CASSQNKPGQYEQYF